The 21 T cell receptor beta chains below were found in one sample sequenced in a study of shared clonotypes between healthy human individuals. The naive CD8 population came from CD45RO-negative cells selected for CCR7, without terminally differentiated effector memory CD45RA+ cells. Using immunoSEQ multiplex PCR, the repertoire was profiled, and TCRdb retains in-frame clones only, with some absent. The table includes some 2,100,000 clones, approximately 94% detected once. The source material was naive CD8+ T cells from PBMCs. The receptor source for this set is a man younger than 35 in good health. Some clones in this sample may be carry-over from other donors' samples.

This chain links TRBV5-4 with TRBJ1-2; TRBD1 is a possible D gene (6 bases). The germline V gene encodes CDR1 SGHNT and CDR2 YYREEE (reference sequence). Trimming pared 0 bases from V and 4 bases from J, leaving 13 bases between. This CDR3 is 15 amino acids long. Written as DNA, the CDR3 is TGTGCCAGCAGCTTGGACAGGGTGGGGTCCTATGGCTACACCTTC. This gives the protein CASSLDRVGSYGYTF.

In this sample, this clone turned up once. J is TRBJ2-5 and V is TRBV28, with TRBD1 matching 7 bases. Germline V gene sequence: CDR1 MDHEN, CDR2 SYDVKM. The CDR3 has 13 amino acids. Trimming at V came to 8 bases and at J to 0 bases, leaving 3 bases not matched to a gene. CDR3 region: CASWGTDQETQYF. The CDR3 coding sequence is TGTGCCAGCTGGGGGACAGACCAAGAGACCCAGTACTTC.

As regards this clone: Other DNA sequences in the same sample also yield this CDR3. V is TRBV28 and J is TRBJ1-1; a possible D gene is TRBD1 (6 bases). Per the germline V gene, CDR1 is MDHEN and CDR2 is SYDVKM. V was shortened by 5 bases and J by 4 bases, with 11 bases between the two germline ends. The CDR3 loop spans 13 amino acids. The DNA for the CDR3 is TGTGCCAGCAGTCCAGGGGAGGGCACTGAAGCTTTCTTT. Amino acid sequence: CASSPGEGTEAFF.

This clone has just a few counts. CDR3 nucleotides: TGTGCCAGCAGCTCGGATGAAAAACTGTTTTTT. This translates into CASSSDEKLFF. The chain combines TRBV7-9 with TRBJ1-4, with D unclear. The CDR3 covers 11 residues. The V gene's germline CDR1 is SEHNR and CDR2 FQNEAQ (reference sequence). V lost 4 bases, J lost 6 bases, and 3 bases lay in between.

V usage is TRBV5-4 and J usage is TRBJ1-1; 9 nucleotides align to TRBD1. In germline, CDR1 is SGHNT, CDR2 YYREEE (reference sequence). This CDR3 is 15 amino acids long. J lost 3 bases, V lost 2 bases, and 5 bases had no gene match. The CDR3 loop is CASSFRDRVHTEAFF. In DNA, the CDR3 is TGTGCCAGCAGCTTCCGGGACAGGGTTCACACTGAAGCTTTCTTT.

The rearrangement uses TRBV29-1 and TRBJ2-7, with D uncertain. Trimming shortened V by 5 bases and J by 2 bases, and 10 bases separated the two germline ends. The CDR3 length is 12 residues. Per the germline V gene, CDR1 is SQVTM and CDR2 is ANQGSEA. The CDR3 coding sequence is TGCAGCGTTCATGGAATGGCCTACGAGCAGTACTTC. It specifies CSVHGMAYEQYF.

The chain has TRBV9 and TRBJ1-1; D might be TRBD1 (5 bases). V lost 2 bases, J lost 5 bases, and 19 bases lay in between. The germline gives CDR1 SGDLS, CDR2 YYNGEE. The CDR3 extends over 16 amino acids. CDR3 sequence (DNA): TGTGCCAGCAGCGTCTTGGGGCAGGGCCGGGGAACTGAAGCTTTCTTT. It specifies CASSVLGQGRGTEAFF.

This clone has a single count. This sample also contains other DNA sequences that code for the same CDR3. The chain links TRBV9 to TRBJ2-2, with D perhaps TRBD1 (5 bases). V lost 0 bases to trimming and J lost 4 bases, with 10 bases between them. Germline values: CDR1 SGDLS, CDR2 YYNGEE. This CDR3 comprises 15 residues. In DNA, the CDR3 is TGTGCCAGCAGCGTAGGGGGCCGACCCACCGGGGAGCTGTTTTTT. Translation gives CASSVGGRPTGELFF.

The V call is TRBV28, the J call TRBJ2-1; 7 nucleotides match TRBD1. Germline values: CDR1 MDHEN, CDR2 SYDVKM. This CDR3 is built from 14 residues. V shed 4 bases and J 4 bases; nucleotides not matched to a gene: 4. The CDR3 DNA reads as TGTGCCAGCAGTTCGGGACAGCTATACAATGAGCAGTTCTTC. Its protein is CASSSGQLYNEQFF.

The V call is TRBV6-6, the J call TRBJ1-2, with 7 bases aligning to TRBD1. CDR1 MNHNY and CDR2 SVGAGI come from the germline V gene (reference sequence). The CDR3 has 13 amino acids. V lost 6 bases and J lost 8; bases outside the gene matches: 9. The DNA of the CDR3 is TGTGCCAGCAGGGGCGAGGGGGCTCACGGCTACACCTTC. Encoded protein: CASRGEGAHGYTF.

The CDR3 DNA reads as TGTGCCAGCAGCGTAGGCGGAGATAGAACTGAAGCTTTCTTT. It specifies CASSVGGDRTEAFF. This chain joins TRBV9 and TRBJ1-1; D call uncertain. The V end was cut by 0 bases, the J end by 5 bases, with 11 bases between. This CDR3 region has 14 residues. CDR1 is SGDLS, CDR2 YYNGEE, per germline. Full variable domain (remainder filled in from reference TRBV9 and TRBJ1-1): DSGVTQTPKHLITATGQRVTLRCSPRSGDLSVYWYQQSLDQGLQFLIQYYNGEERAKGNILERFSAQQFPDLHSELNLSSLELGDSALYFCASSVGGDRTEAFFGQGTRLTVV.

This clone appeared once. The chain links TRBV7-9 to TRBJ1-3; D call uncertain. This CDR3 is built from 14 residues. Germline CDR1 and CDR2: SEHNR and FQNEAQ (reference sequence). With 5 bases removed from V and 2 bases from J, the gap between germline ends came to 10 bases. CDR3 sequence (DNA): TGTGCCAGCAGCACTGCAGGTACTGGAAACACCATATATTTT. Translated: CASSTAGTGNTIYF.

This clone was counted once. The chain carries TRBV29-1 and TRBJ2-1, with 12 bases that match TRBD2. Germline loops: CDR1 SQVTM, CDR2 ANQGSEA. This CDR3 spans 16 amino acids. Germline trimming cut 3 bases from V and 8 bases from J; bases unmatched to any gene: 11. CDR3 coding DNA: TGCAGCGTTGATGGACTAGCGGGACAACGAAAGGATGAGCAGTTCTTC. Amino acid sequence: CSVDGLAGQRKDEQFF.

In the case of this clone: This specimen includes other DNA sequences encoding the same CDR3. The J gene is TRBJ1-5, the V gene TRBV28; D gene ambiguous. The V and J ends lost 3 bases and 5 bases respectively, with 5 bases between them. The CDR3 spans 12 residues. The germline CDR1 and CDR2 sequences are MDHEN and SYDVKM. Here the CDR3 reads CASSFPDQPQHF. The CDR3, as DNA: TGTGCCAGCAGTTTTCCGGATCAGCCCCAGCATTTT.

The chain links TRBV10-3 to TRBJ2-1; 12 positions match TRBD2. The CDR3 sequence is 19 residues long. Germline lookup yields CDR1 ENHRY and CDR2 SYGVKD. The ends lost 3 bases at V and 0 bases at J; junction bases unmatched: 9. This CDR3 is CAISDFGLAGQSSYNEQFF. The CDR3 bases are TGTGCCATCAGTGATTTCGGACTAGCGGGACAAAGCTCCTACAATGAGCAGTTCTTC.

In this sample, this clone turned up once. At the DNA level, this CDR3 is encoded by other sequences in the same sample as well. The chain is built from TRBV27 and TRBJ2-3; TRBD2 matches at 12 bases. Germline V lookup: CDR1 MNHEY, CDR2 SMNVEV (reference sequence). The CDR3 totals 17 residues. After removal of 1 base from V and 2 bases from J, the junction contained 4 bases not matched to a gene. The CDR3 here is CASSLLGTSGPTDTQYF. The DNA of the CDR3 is TGTGCCAGCAGTTTATTGGGGACTAGCGGGCCCACAGATACGCAGTATTTT.

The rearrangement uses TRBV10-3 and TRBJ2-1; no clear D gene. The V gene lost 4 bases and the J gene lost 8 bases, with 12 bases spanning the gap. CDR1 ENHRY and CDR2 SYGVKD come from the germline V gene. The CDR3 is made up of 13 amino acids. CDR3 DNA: TGTGCCATCAGTGGGCCGACATCGGATGAGCAGTTCTTC. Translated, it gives CAISGPTSDEQFF.

The CDR3 DNA reads TGTGCCAGCACCTCAAGTACTGCGGGACCCTATGGCTACACCTTC. It encodes CASTSSTAGPYGYTF. V gene TRBV6-6 combines with J gene TRBJ1-2, with D possibly being TRBD1 (5 bases). The germline V gene encodes CDR1 MNHNY and CDR2 SVGAGI (reference sequence). Trimming removed 7 bases from V and 4 bases from J, with 19 bases in between. The length of the CDR3 is 15 residues.

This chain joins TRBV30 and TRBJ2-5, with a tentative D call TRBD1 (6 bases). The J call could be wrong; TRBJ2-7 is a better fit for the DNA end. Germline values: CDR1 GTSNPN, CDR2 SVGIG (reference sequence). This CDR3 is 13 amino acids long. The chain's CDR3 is CAWTGAPNYEQYF. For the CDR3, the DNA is TGTGCCTGGACAGGGGCCCCTAACTACGAGCAGTACTTC.

As DNA, the CDR3 is TGCGCCAGCAGCCAAGTGTCTAGCGCGAAACAAGAGACCCAGTACTTC. This encodes CASSQVSSAKQETQYF. V usage is TRBV4-1 and J usage is TRBJ2-5; D is perhaps TRBD2 (6 bases). Germline V gene lookup returns CDR1 MGHRA and CDR2 YSYEKL. The CDR3 has 16 residues. V dropped 1 base and J dropped 2 bases, with 14 bases sitting between them.

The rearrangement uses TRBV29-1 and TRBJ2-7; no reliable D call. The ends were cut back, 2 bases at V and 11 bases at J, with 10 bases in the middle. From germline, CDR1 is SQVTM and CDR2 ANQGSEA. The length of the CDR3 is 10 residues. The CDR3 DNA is TGCAGCGTTGAAACCCCCCTAAAGTACTTC. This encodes CSVETPLKYF.